This T cell receptor (beta chain) came from a study of blood T cell repertoires in COVID-19. As for the study in general: Samples representing acute and convalescent COVID-19 were sourced from the United States, Italy and Spain. Nucleic acid was either cDNA or gDNA, and it came from T cells, B-cell-depleted T cells, or PBMCs.

As handled by the study authors: Amplification of reference gene primers provided the estimated nucleated cell counts. The repertoire was sequenced with immunoSEQ multiplex PCR; TCRdb's copy has only in-frame clones and lacks some. The D gene and trimming were derived from the DNA, and the V and J assignments and clone size from that table. The sample has 250,000 to 300,000 clones, over 75% seen once. The CDR3 spans 14 residues. Germline V gene sequence: CDR1 GTSNPN, CDR2 SVGIG (reference sequence). V was shortened by 3 bases and J by 5 bases, with 15 bases between the two germline ends. The rearrangement joins TRBV30 to TRBJ2-3, with D perhaps matching TRBD1 (7 bases). The TCR was taken from a woman aged 70 to 79 with acute or convalescent COVID-19. The source material was peripheral blood. This chain's CDR3 is CAWRWRGQGDTQYF. CDR3 coding DNA: TGTGCCTGGAGGTGGAGGGGGCAGGGAGATACGCAGTATTTT.